These 8 T cell receptor beta chains were all obtained from the same sample, sequenced in a study of blood T cell repertoires in COVID-19. Assay: immunoSEQ multiplex PCR; the TCRdb copy retains only in-frame clones and omits some. The table has roughly 150,000 clones, roughly 84% seen once. The specimen sequenced was PBMCs or T cells enriched from blood (not recorded which). The receptor set was obtained from a woman aged 50 to 65 who had recovered from COVID-19.

The CDR3 bases are TGTGCCAGCAGCGTTCTAGCCTCTGGGGCCAACGTCCTGACTTTC. Translated: CASSVLASGANVLTF. The chain employs TRBV9 and TRBJ2-6, with TRBD2 as a possible D gene (5 bases). Between the trimmed V and J ends, which lost 2 bases and 0 bases, there was a span of 6 bases. The CDR3 runs to 15 residues. Germline-derived CDR1 and CDR2 are SGDLS and YYNGEE.

This CDR3 is CASSADSGGSGYTF. DNA for the CDR3: TGTGCCAGCAGCGCGGACAGCGGGGGCTCTGGCTACACCTTC. The chain combines TRBV7-3 with TRBJ1-2, with a weak D call TRBD1 (6 bases). Trimming pared 5 bases from V and 7 bases from J, leaving 17 bases between. CDR3 length equals 14 residues. The germline V gene encodes CDR1 SGHTA and CDR2 FQGTGA.

This clone was picked up a small number of times. The V and J genes are TRBV20-1 and TRBJ2-3; TRBD2 agrees at 10 bases. CDR3 length: 15 residues. V dropped 3 bases and J dropped 4; count of bases not matched to a gene: 7. Germline assignment: CDR1 DFQATT and CDR2 SNEGSKA (reference sequence). The CDR3 loop is CSASGSSGSSDTQYF. In DNA form, the CDR3 reads TGCAGTGCTAGTGGCTCTAGCGGGAGTTCAGATACGCAGTATTTT.

The rearrangement links TRBV5-1 to TRBJ2-5; TRBD1 is a possible D gene (6 bases). Germline V gives CDR1 SGHRS, CDR2 YFSETQ. The V gene lost 5 bases and the J gene lost 2 bases, with 25 bases spanning the gap. The CDR3 covers 18 residues. DNA of the CDR3: TGCGCCAGCAGTTGTCTGGAAGGAAAGGACAGACTACAAGAGACCCAGTACTTC. It yields the protein CASSCLEGKDRLQETQYF.

In its sample, this clone was seen a few times. The chain links TRBV5-1 to TRBJ2-2; maybe TRBD1 (6 bases). Germline V gene lookup returns CDR1 SGHRS and CDR2 YFSETQ. Trimming removed 3 bases at V and 1 base at J, with 13 bases between. The CDR3 runs to 16 residues. Here the CDR3 reads CASSSSDRLNTGELFF. As DNA, the CDR3 is TGCGCCAGCAGCTCTTCGGACAGACTGAACACCGGGGAGCTGTTTTTT. The full variable domain, completed using reference TRBV5-1 and TRBJ2-2, is KAGVTQTPRYLIKTRGQQVTLSCSPISGHRSVSWYQQTPGQGLQFLFEYFSETQRNKGNFPGRFSGRQFSNSRSEMNVSTLELGDSALYLCASSSSDRLNTGELFFGEGSRLTVL.

This clone was seen once. This chain joins TRBV19 and TRBJ2-7, with a possible D match to TRBD1 (6 bases). The germline V gene encodes CDR1 LNHDA and CDR2 SQIVND (reference sequence). The CDR3 length is 13 residues. V lost 5 bases to trimming and J lost 2 bases, with 10 bases between them. The CDR3 DNA sequence: TGTGCCAGTAGTGGGAGACAGGCCTACGAGCAGTACTTC. This encodes CASSGRQAYEQYF.

In its sample, this clone was seen once. The CDR3 region is CASSLGENTGELFF. The DNA for the CDR3 is TGTGCCAGCAGTTTAGGAGAGAACACCGGGGAGCTGTTTTTT. V and J are TRBV28 and TRBJ2-2; unclear D gene. V was clipped by 2 bases and J by 1 base, with 5 bases between them. Germline-derived CDR1 and CDR2 are MDHEN and SYDVKM. The CDR3 sequence is 14 residues long.

V gene TRBV7-3 combines with J gene TRBJ2-1; possibly TRBD2 for D (6 bases). The germline V gene encodes CDR1 SGHTA and CDR2 FQGTGA. V was cut by 5 bases and J by 6 bases, with 20 bases left in between. The CDR3 consists of 16 residues. CDR3 sequence (DNA): TGTGCCAGCAGCCCGCGAACCAGCACTAGCATCAATGAGCAGTTCTTC. It encodes CASSPRTSTSINEQFF.